The 22 T cell receptor beta chains in this list originate from one sample, sequenced in a study of response to subunit inactivated influenza vaccine. TCRdb called the RT-PCR reads again in MiXCR, with one record for every CDR3 protein. The sample records 860,000 or so distinct CDR3 sequences, about 20% being singletons. Sequencing was performed on PBMCs from blood, taken roughly 5 days after vaccination. The source of these receptors is a man between 45 and 60 years old who received an inactivated influenza vaccine.

This clonotype was detected only a few times. The chain joins TRBV12-3 or TRBV12-4 to TRBJ1-1, with TRBD1 identical over 10 bases. The V gene end was trimmed by 5 bases and the J gene end by 4 bases; junction bases not matched to a gene: 7. The CDR3 extends over 15 amino acids. CDR3 sequence (DNA): TGTGCCAGCAGTCCGACAGGGGGCGGAGGCACTGAAGCTTTCTTT. Its translation is CASSPTGGGGTEAFF.

This rearrangement joins TRBV20-1 to TRBJ1-5; D is unclear. The CDR3 is 15 amino acids. The ends were cut back, 0 bases at V and 4 bases at J, with 13 bases in the middle. The germline V gene encodes CDR1 DFQATT and CDR2 SNEGSKA (reference sequence). The CDR3 protein is CSARDGWQVNQPQHF. The DNA of the CDR3 is TGCAGTGCTAGAGATGGGTGGCAGGTGAATCAGCCCCAGCATTTT.

The V call is TRBV20-1, the J call TRBJ2-5; unclear D gene. Trimming stripped 4 bases from V and 1 base from J, with 10 bases between. Germline V gene sequence: CDR1 DFQATT, CDR2 SNEGSKA (reference sequence). This CDR3 is 13 amino acids long. The CDR3 DNA reads TGCAGTGCTACGTCCGGAATCCAAGAGACCCAGTACTTC. Protein sequence: CSATSGIQETQYF.

This sequence joins TRBV5-1 and TRBJ2-1, with 10 bases that match TRBD2. V lost 4 bases and J lost 8; bases outside the gene matches: 18. The germline gives CDR1 SGHRS, CDR2 YFSETQ. This CDR3 region has 18 residues. The CDR3 DNA is TGCGCCAGCAGCCCCGGACCTAGCGGGAGCCCTCAAGGGTATGAGCAGTTCTTC. Its protein is CASSPGPSGSPQGYEQFF.

The gene calls are TRBV20-1 and TRBJ1-1; D ambiguous. The CDR3 extends over 14 amino acids. V was pared by 4 bases and J by 5 bases, with 17 bases between. From germline, CDR1 is DFQATT and CDR2 SNEGSKA (reference sequence). Here the CDR3 reads CSATDPSGRTEAFF. Here the CDR3 DNA reads TGCAGTGCTACAGACCCATCGGGGAGGACTGAAGCTTTCTTT.

The sample holds a few counts of this clonotype. The J gene is TRBJ2-5, the V gene TRBV9; D possibly corresponds to TRBD1 (5 bases). Germline V gene sequence: CDR1 SGDLS, CDR2 YYNGEE. The CDR3 consists of 15 residues. The germline V and J ends were trimmed by 0 bases and 3 bases, with 12 bases remaining between them. DNA of the CDR3: TGTGCCAGCAGCGTAGGCCACCGCAGGGAAGAGACCCAGTACTTC. As protein: CASSVGHRREETQYF.

At least ten counts were recorded for this clonotype. The gene calls are TRBV5-1 and TRBJ1-1; TRBD1 matches 7 bases. Germline lookup yields CDR1 SGHRS and CDR2 YFSETQ. The V gene end was trimmed by 8 bases and the J gene end by 1 base; junction bases not matched to a gene: 5. CDR3 length: 13 amino acids. The CDR3, as DNA: TGCGCCAGTCGACAGGGCTGGAACACTGAAGCTTTCTTT. Its protein is CASRQGWNTEAFF. The variable domain in full, with the rest retrieved from reference TRBV5-1 and TRBJ1-1, is KAGVTQTPRYLIKTRGQQVTLSCSPISGHRSVSWYQQTPGQGLQFLFEYFSETQRNKGNFPGRFSGRQFSNSRSEMNVSTLELGDSALYLCASRQGWNTEAFFGQGTRLTVV.

This clonotype was counted between two and nine times. V and J are TRBV4-1 and TRBJ2-3; 7 nucleotides agree with TRBD2. Trimming at V came to 0 bases and at J to 3 bases, leaving 12 bases not matched to a gene. The CDR3 totals 18 residues. CDR1 is MGHRA, CDR2 YSYEKL, per germline. Written as DNA, the CDR3 is TGCGCCAGCAGCCAAGAGAATTTGCTAGCGGTACCTACAGATACGCAGTATTTT. It specifies CASSQENLLAVPTDTQYF.

The chain employs TRBV15 and TRBJ2-3; D uncertain. V was trimmed by 3 bases and J by 0 bases, leaving 4 bases between them. Germline V gene lookup returns CDR1 LNHNV and CDR2 YYDKDF (reference sequence). This CDR3 contains 13 residues. The CDR3 protein is CATSSPSTDTQYF. The CDR3 DNA reads TGTGCCACCAGCAGTCCTAGCACAGATACGCAGTATTTT.

The rearrangement joins TRBV6-1 to TRBJ2-2, with D tentatively TRBD1 (7 bases). CDR1 and CDR2 from the germline V gene are MNHNS and SASEGT. This CDR3 has 15 amino acids. Trimming pared 7 bases from V and 5 bases from J, leaving 17 bases between. CDR3: CASKFPGGRTGELFF. The CDR3 nucleotides are TGTGCCAGCAAATTCCCAGGGGGGCGGACCGGGGAGCTGTTTTTT.

This chain links TRBV3-1 with TRBJ2-3; the D is unclear. The CDR3 is made up of 15 amino acids. Germline values: CDR1 LGHDT, CDR2 YNNKEL (reference sequence). V gave up 0 bases and J gave up 0 bases, with 7 bases separating them. This CDR3 reads CASSQDTTSTDTQYF. The CDR3 coding sequence is TGTGCCAGCAGCCAAGATACAACTAGCACAGATACGCAGTATTTT.

The genes are TRBV6-4 and TRBJ2-7; D is unresolved. Trimming left V 1 base short and J 5 bases short, with 6 bases between. Germline CDR1 MRHNA, CDR2 SNTAGT. The CDR3 is made up of 12 amino acids. CDR3 nucleotide sequence: TGTGCCAGCAGTGACTTGTACGACGAGCAGTACTTC. The encoded protein is CASSDLYDEQYF.

The rearrangement joins TRBV18 to TRBJ1-2, with no clear D. Trimming shortened V by 2 bases and J by 9 bases, and 10 bases separated the two germline ends. Per germline, CDR1 KGHSH and CDR2 LQKENI. The CDR3 spans 12 residues. DNA of the CDR3: TGTGCCAGCTCACCAACTTCGGGCAGCTACACCTTC. It translates to CASSPTSGSYTF.

The rearrangement uses TRBV7-2 and TRBJ2-1; tentatively, D is TRBD1 or TRBD2 (5 bases each). Trimming pared 6 bases from V and 5 bases from J, leaving 11 bases between. CDR3 length: 13 amino acids. Germline CDR1 reads SGHTA; CDR2 reads FQGNSA. As DNA, the CDR3 is TGTGCCAGCAGATCCGGGACCCACAATGAGCAGTTCTTC. The encoded protein is CASRSGTHNEQFF.

The V and J genes are TRBV12-3 or TRBV12-4 and TRBJ2-2; D is ambiguous. V was shortened by 3 bases and J by 5 bases, with 7 bases between the two germline ends. This CDR3 has 13 residues. The CDR3 here is CASSFVTTGELFF. CDR3 nucleotide sequence: TGTGCCAGCAGTTTTGTCACTACCGGGGAGCTGTTTTTT.

In this sample, this clonotype turned up a few times. The chain links TRBV7-2 to TRBJ1-4; no clear D gene. The CDR3 covers 14 residues. V was trimmed by 1 base and J by 8 bases, leaving 11 bases between them. Germline loops: CDR1 SGHTA, CDR2 FQGNSA. The CDR3 DNA is TGTGCCAGCAGCTTAGTCGGCAGGAACGAAAAACTGTTTTTT. It specifies CASSLVGRNEKLFF.

CDR3 sequence reads: CASSYSRDFSYEQYF. The CDR3 coding sequence is TGTGCCAGCAGTTACTCGAGGGACTTCTCCTACGAGCAGTACTTC. V gene TRBV6-2 or TRBV6-3 combines with J gene TRBJ2-7, with TRBD2 as a possible D gene (6 bases). The CDR3 is made up of 15 amino acids. The ends were cut back, 0 bases at V and 0 bases at J, with 9 bases in the middle. In germline, CDR1 is MNHEY, CDR2 SVGEGT.

The chain recombines TRBV12-3 or TRBV12-4 with TRBJ2-5; TRBD1 matches 8 bases. The CDR3 loop spans 14 amino acids. The J segment lost 5 bases and the V segment lost 6 bases, leaving 8 bases of the junction unmatched. Here the CDR3 DNA reads TGTGCCAGCAGGAAAAGACAGGGGCAGGAGACCCAGTACTTC. It codes for CASRKRQGQETQYF.

At least ten counts were recorded for this clonotype. The genes are TRBV5-6 and TRBJ1-2; maybe TRBD1 (5 bases). V was shortened by 3 bases and J by 8 bases, with 17 bases between the two germline ends. The germline gives CDR1 SGHDT, CDR2 YYEEEE. This CDR3 has 14 amino acids. Here the CDR3 DNA reads TGTGCCAGCAGCTCCGGCTTTCGGGGGAACGGCTACACCTTC. Its protein is CASSSGFRGNGYTF.

This clonotype occurred a few times. The chain recombines TRBV20-1 with TRBJ2-1; D is ambiguous. Trimming pared 3 bases from V and 2 bases from J, leaving 8 bases between. CDR1 and CDR2 from the germline V gene are DFQATT and SNEGSKA (reference sequence). The CDR3 spans 13 residues. CDR3 in amino acids: CSASPGAYNEQFF. The CDR3 nucleotides read TGCAGTGCTAGTCCTGGAGCCTACAATGAGCAGTTCTTC.

The chain carries TRBV27 and TRBJ2-1; unclear D gene. Trimming cost V 4 bases and J 0 bases, with 10 bases left between them. The CDR3 sequence is 15 residues long. Germline CDR1 and CDR2: MNHEY and SMNVEV (reference sequence). The CDR3 DNA reads TGTGCCAGCAGTTACATAGCCTTCTCCTACAATGAGCAGTTCTTC. Its translation is CASSYIAFSYNEQFF.

The CDR3 spells CASSPLKYGEASGANVLTF. Written as DNA, the CDR3 is TGCGCCAGCAGCCCCCTAAAATATGGAGAGGCCTCTGGGGCCAACGTCCTGACTTTC. This chain uses TRBV5-1 with TRBJ2-6; D is unresolved. The CDR3 covers 19 residues. Trimming took 4 bases from V and 0 from J, leaving 20 bases between them. From germline, CDR1 is SGHRS and CDR2 YFSETQ. The whole variable domain, remainder taken from reference TRBV5-1 and TRBJ2-6, is KAGVTQTPRYLIKTRGQQVTLSCSPISGHRSVSWYQQTPGQGLQFLFEYFSETQRNKGNFPGRFSGRQFSNSRSEMNVSTLELGDSALYLCASSPLKYGEASGANVLTFGAGSRLTVL.